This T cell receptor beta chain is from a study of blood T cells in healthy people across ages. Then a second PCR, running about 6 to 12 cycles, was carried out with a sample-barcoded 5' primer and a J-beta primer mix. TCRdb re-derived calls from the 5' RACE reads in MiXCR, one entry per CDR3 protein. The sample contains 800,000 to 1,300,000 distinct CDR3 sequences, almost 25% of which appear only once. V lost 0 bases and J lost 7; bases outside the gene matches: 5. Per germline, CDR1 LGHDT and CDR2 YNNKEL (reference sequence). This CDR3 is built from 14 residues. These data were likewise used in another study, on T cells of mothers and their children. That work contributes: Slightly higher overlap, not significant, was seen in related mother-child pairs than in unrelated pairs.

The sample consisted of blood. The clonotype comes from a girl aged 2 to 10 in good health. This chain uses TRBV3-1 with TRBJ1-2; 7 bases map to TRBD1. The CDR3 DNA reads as TGTGCCAGCAGCCAAGAGGGGACAGCGAGTGGCTACACCTTC. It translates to CASSQEGTASGYTF.